The clone carrying this TCR beta chain was counted a few times. Its antigen is as yet unknown. This sample is part of a study of spatial heterogeneity in lung cancer. About the study: Alpha-chain sequences were consistently detected in smaller numbers than beta-chain sequences.

Germline-derived CDR1 and CDR2 are SGHTA and FQGNSA. The CDR3 loop spans 14 amino acids. V dropped 3 bases and J dropped 7 bases, with 12 bases sitting between them. Every cDNA TCR molecule received its own unique molecular identifier. TCRdb ran MiXCR on the 5' RACE reads and lists one entry per CDR3 protein. The sample has approximately 40,000 distinct CDR3 sequences, approximately 6.2% seen once. Points from the study as a whole: Blood showed ubiquitous tumor TCRs more often at resection than at routine follow-up.

Time point noted: sample taken at primary tumor resection. Donors were about 70 untreated early-stage non-small cell lung cancer patients. This receptor was identified in a female donor with early-stage non-small cell lung cancer. Sequenced here: PBMCs, sampled at surgery. The chain uses TRBV7-2 and TRBJ2-2; D is perhaps TRBD1 (6 bases). This CDR3 reads CASSFDRFGGELFF. The CDR3 region has the DNA TGTGCCAGCAGCTTCGACAGGTTTGGCGGGGAGCTGTTTTTT.